The 4 T cell receptor beta chains below all came from one sample that was sequenced in a study of radiation and T cells in renal cell carcinoma. Described time point: blood 4 weeks post-SBRT, at nephrectomy. Stated treatment: 15 Gy SBRT to primary tumor, nephrectomy 4 weeks later. Profiled with immunoSEQ multiplex PCR; TCRdb holds only in-frame clones, not every one. The sample contains about 150,000 clones, around 88% of which appear only once. The sequencing here drew on blood, taken from a patient whose treatment included radiotherapy and nephrectomy. These receptors originate from a woman in her forties or fifties with renal cell carcinoma.

The J gene is TRBJ1-6, the V gene TRBV19, with a possible D match to TRBD1 (5 bases). The germline V and J ends were trimmed by 5 bases and 1 base, with 18 bases remaining between them. The CDR3 length is 18 residues. Germline V CDR1 and CDR2: LNHDA, SQIVND (reference sequence). The CDR3 region is CASSLQGAARSYNSPLHF. CDR3 nucleotide sequence: TGTGCCAGTAGTTTACAAGGGGCAGCACGGTCCTATAATTCACCCCTCCACTTT.

CDR3 amino acids: CASRSLAGGPNEQFF. The CDR3 nucleotides are TGTGCCAGCAGATCCCTAGCGGGAGGGCCGAATGAGCAGTTCTTC. The chain recombines TRBV7-9 with TRBJ2-1, with 12 bases lining up with TRBD2. Germline assignment: CDR1 SEHNR and CDR2 FQNEAQ (reference sequence). This CDR3 is 15 amino acids long. V was pared by 6 bases and J by 7 bases, with 7 bases of the junction left unmatched.

The chain couples TRBV6-5 to TRBJ2-3; maybe TRBD1 (6 bases). The germline V gene has CDR1 MNHEY and CDR2 SVGAGI. The CDR3 consists of 14 residues. With 6 bases removed from V and 5 bases from J, the gap between germline ends came to 15 bases. DNA of the CDR3: TGTGCCAGCAGCGAACAGGGTCCCTTAGATACGCAGTATTTT. Translation: CASSEQGPLDTQYF.

This clone appeared once. The chain links TRBV5-5 to TRBJ1-2; 7 bases line up with TRBD1. The V gene's germline CDR1 is SGHKS and CDR2 YYEKEE (reference sequence). The CDR3 covers 13 residues. Germline trimming cut 3 bases from V and 4 bases from J; bases unmatched to any gene: 3. DNA of the CDR3: TGTGCCAGCAGCTCGACAGGGATCTATGGCTACACCTTC. This sequence encodes CASSSTGIYGYTF.